These T cell receptor beta chains were read from a single sample in a study of T cells in Graves' hyperthyroidism and ophthalmopathy. TCRdb recomputed calls from the multiplex PCR reads with MiXCR, one row per CDR3 protein. The data show a few hundred thousand distinct CDR3 sequences, about a sixth seen once. The sequencing input was blood. The receptors were gathered from a man between 35 and 55 years old with Graves' hyperthyroidism. The CDR3 runs from the conserved cysteine through the conserved F or W. A D gene is named only where the DNA matches it firmly. Size is stated for part of the rows, as once, few or many counts, or as a class when the clone is expanded.

abundance,j_gene,d_gene,v_gene,CDR3aa,CDR3nt
few,TRBJ2-5,-,TRBV4-2,CASSQLAAGLRETQYF,TGTGCCAGCAGCCAACTCGCTGCCGGGCTCCGAGAGACCCAGTACTTC
-,TRBJ2-3,TRBD2,TRBV5-1,CASSLGSGGDTDTQYF,TGCGCCAGCAGCTTGGGTAGCGGGGGGGACACAGATACGCAGTATTTT
many,TRBJ1-1,-,TRBV18,CASSPDTGFGTEAFF,TGTGCCAGCTCACCCGACACAGGGTTCGGCACTGAAGCTTTCTTT
many,TRBJ1-6,-,TRBV20-1,CSASSGVGSNSPLHF,TGCAGTGCTAGCTCGGGGGTTGGCTCAAATTCACCCCTCCACTTT
few,TRBJ2-5,TRBD2,TRBV20-1,CSARDRLAGVETQYF,TGCAGTGCTAGAGATCGCCTAGCGGGGGTAGAGACCCAGTACTTC
few,TRBJ2-2,-,TRBV20-1,CSVEGPNTGELFF,TGCAGTGTGGAGGGACCGAACACCGGGGAGCTGTTTTTT
few,TRBJ1-5,-,TRBV6-1,CASSEYWNQPQHF,TGTGCCAGCAGTGAATATTGGAATCAGCCCCAGCATTTT
many,TRBJ2-7,-,TRBV20-1,CSARLTSSYEQYF,TGCAGTGCTAGGCTAACCAGCTCCTACGAGCAGTACTTC
many,TRBJ1-1,-,TRBV6-2/TRBV6-3,CASETPNRVDTEAFF,TGTGCCAGCGAAACCCCCAACAGGGTTGACACTGAAGCTTTCTTT
-,TRBJ2-2,TRBD1,TRBV19,CASGWTGDTGELFF,TGTGCCAGTGGTTGGACAGGGGACACCGGGGAGCTGTTTTTT
many,TRBJ1-1,-,TRBV20-1,CSAPDRTVGSTEAFF,TGCAGTGCCCCCGACAGGACGGTGGGGAGCACTGAAGCTTTCTTT
many,TRBJ1-5,TRBD1,TRBV12-3/TRBV12-4,CASSPRQGSQPQHF,TGTGCCAGCAGTCCCAGACAGGGGAGTCAGCCCCAGCATTTT
many,TRBJ2-5,TRBD1,TRBV28,CASSLFGTGGGETQYF,TGTGCCAGCAGTTTATTTGGGACAGGGGGTGGCGAGACCCAGTACTTC
many,TRBJ2-3,-,TRBV2,CASSEWGSDTQYF,TGTGCCAGCAGTGAGTGGGGGTCGGATACGCAGTATTTT
few,TRBJ1-5,-,TRBV27,CASSLGSYQPQHF,TGTGCCAGCAGTTTAGGGAGTTATCAGCCCCAGCATTTT
many,TRBJ1-5,TRBD1,TRBV6-1,CASSNGQGAYSNQPQHF,TGTGCCAGCAGCAACGGACAGGGAGCATATAGCAATCAGCCCCAGCATTTT
few,TRBJ2-5,-,TRBV6-1,CASRDPSSGAGETQYF,TGTGCCAGCAGAGACCCATCATCCGGGGCCGGTGAGACCCAGTACTTC
few,TRBJ1-1,TRBD1,TRBV4-3,CASSQRSVWATGRAFF,TGCGCCAGCAGCCAGCGTTCAGTTTGGGCGACAGGGCGAGCTTTCTTT
many,TRBJ1-6,TRBD1,TRBV20-1,CSAIPGTGYNSPLHF,TGCAGTGCCATCCCGGGGACAGGATATAATTCACCCCTCCACTTT
-,TRBJ1-5,TRBD1,TRBV9,CASSVDRGLLFGNQPQHF,TGTGCCAGCAGCGTAGACAGGGGTTTGTTATTTGGCAATCAGCCCCAGCATTTT
many,TRBJ2-1,-,TRBV5-1,CASSFAPGNNNEQFF,TGCGCCAGCAGCTTCGCCCCGGGGAACAACAATGAGCAGTTCTTC
-,TRBJ1-5,-,TRBV10-3,CAISESAGGGQPQHF,TGTGCCATCAGTGAGTCTGCCGGCGGGGGTCAGCCCCAGCATTTT
-,TRBJ2-1,TRBD2,TRBV7-2,CASSLSGGGAHNEQFF,TGTGCCAGCAGCTTAAGTGGCGGGGGGGCGCACAATGAGCAGTTCTTC
many,TRBJ2-7,-,TRBV5-1,CASSRRGQAYEQYF,TGCGCCAGCAGCCGACGGGGCCAGGCCTACGAGCAGTACTTC
many,TRBJ2-7,TRBD1,TRBV20-1,CSASGGGTGGERYPYEQYF,TGCAGTGCTAGCGGTGGAGGGACAGGGGGCGAGAGATATCCCTACGAGCAGTACTTC
many,TRBJ1-2,-,TRBV5-1,CASSAGAHTYYGYTF,TGCGCCAGCAGCGCCGGGGCCCACACCTACTATGGCTACACCTTC
many,TRBJ2-7,-,TRBV6-1,CASSRPGGAIEQYF,TGTGCCAGCAGCCGTCCTGGGGGGGCCATCGAGCAGTACTTC
many,TRBJ1-1,-,TRBV20-1,CSAISGRDTEAFF,TGCAGTGCTATCTCCGGGAGGGACACTGAAGCTTTCTTT
many,TRBJ1-5,-,TRBV4-3,CASSQGVPGTVDYSNQPQHF,TGCGCCAGCAGCCAAGGCGTACCCGGGACGGTAGATTATAGCAATCAGCCCCAGCATTTT
few,TRBJ1-3,TRBD1,TRBV11-2,CASSLEGQPKSTNSGNTIYF,TGTGCCAGCAGCTTGGAGGGACAGCCGAAATCCACTAACTCTGGAAACACCATATATTTT
many,TRBJ1-1,-,TRBV7-3,CASSSLGGNTEAFF,TGTGCCAGCAGCTCCCTCGGGGGGAACACTGAAGCTTTCTTT
many,TRBJ1-1,-,TRBV20-1,CSANRGLGTEAFF,TGCAGTGCTAACCGGGGGCTAGGCACTGAAGCTTTCTTT
-,TRBJ2-7,-,TRBV5-4,CASSTWTGVGSYEQYF,TGTGCCAGCAGCACCTGGACGGGCGTGGGCTCCTACGAGCAGTACTTC